The following is a TCR beta chain sequence with its context. Its target antigen remains unknown. No base qualities exist here, and no much larger clone lies one base off it. V is shortened by 7 bases, J by 1 base, and the region joining them spans 10 bases. The CDR3 has 13 amino acids, counting the end cysteine and phenylalanine. Only CDR3 DNA remains: 39 bases, in frame from the first base. Per the germline V gene, SNHLY is the CDR1 and FYNNEI is the CDR2. This sample is drawn from a study of beta chain features in type 1 diabetes (dated by TCRdb to the late 2010s). For context, the study as a whole: Mean age, gender distribution, total cell number and subset yield did not differ between patients and healthy donors. A total of just under 110,000,000 sorted cells were examined across all samples, and RNA yield correlated strongly with the number of cells per subset. In the study, recently diagnosed type 1 diabetes patients and matched healthy donors were compared on the TCRB repertoires of their sorted circulating CD4+ T cell subsets. Regulatory and stem cell-like memory subsets were isolated from only 8 patients and roughly eight healthy donors, whereas naive and central memory subsets came from all 30 or so donors. Points the paper makes about the study in general: At VDJ recombination sites, type 1 diabetes patients had fewer insertions and more deleted nucleotides, which implies abnormalities in thymic rearrangement. Because small numbers of individuals were included in the HLA sub-analyses, any influence of HLA type on TCRB rearrangement was left unresolved. Shorter templates might be favored by PCR, yet because patient and control samples were amplified and corrected together, any such skew would affect both groups equally. A moderate but significant shortening of TCRB CDR3 length was observed in type 1 diabetes patients in all four CD4+ subsets. Naive, central memory and regulatory TCRB repertoires appeared more similar among patients than among healthy donors. Because cDNA rather than genomic DNA was sequenced, highly expressing activated cells could have been over-represented, although no difference in activation and CD3 levels was found between groups.

The entire amount of isolated RNA was reverse transcribed using the High Capacity cDNA Reverse Transcription Kit, so the sequenced TCRB transcripts were expressed ones. Deep immunoSEQ sequencing was performed on naive, central memory and regulatory T cell samples, with an average of about 3.6 million total reads per sample. Sorted cells were lysed in RLT buffer and RNA was extracted with DNase-treated RNeasy Micro or Mini kits, depending on cell number. Each cell subset was processed on its own to prevent cross-contamination, while patient and healthy donor samples were processed together. Using the immunoSEQ multiplex PCR, TCRB sequences were amplified from cDNA into 87-bp fragments spanning the CDR3 region. Sequencing of the amplicons was performed on the Illumina HiSeq platform. Under the source paper's analysis protocol: PCR bias was corrected computationally using synthetic template baselines, and reads within Hamming distance 2 were collapsed, with unmergeable singletons discarded. Reads were aligned against IMGT to assign V, D and J genes, CDR3 length and insertions or deletions at six rearrangement sites. Clonotype counts were normalized to sorted cell number within each subset before computing true diversity and Gini coefficients with the tcR R package. The overlap coefficient, calculated on TCRB nucleotide sequences, was used to quantify repertoire sharing. TCRdb stores this immuneACCESS table with in-frame sequences only. Part of the clones is absent; in the studies checked, under half of the shortfall reflects unresolved V genes, and no reason is known for the rest. For V, J and clone size, that table is used; D and trimming come from the DNA. This sample comprises around 320,000 clones, 14% of them detected only once. The ten largest clones represent 6.7% of the sample.

Each donor gave one peripheral blood draw, approximately 110 mL on average, collected into heparinised tubes. Naive, central memory, regulatory and stem cell-like memory CD4+ T cells were sorted on a BD FACSAria II using a panel including CD45RO, CCR7, CD25, CD127, CD95 and CD27. Every sorted population had a purity above 95%. Right away, PBMCs were isolated by Lymphoprep density gradient centrifugation and were stained directly, with no culture step. Samples were stained and sorted in pairs, with one healthy donor and one patient per experiment, so that batch effects were minimized. Sample: central memory CD4+ T cells from blood. Recombination connected TRBV2 to TRBJ1-1; TRBD1 could be the D gene, as 5 bases match. The receptor was isolated from a man aged 25 to 45 in good health. The CDR3: CASNTGTNTEAFF. Read as DNA, the sequence is TGTGCCAGCAATACCGGGACGAACACTGAAGCTTTCTTT.